The 9 T cell receptor beta chains in this list originate from one sample, sequenced in a study of T cell responses to AZD1222 COVID-19 vaccine. The repertoire was sequenced with immunoSEQ multiplex PCR; TCRdb's copy has only in-frame clones and lacks some. The data show 95,000 to 110,000 clones, about 90% seen once. Sequenced material: peripheral blood, taken 28 days after the second AZD1222 dose. These receptors originate from an adult who received the AZD1222 COVID-19 vaccine.

V usage is TRBV27 and J usage is TRBJ1-5; a weak D match, TRBD1 (6 bases). The CDR3 contains 15 residues. V gave up 3 bases and J gave up 6 bases, with 15 bases separating them. CDR1 and CDR2 (germline): MNHEY, SMNVEV (reference sequence). Here the CDR3 reads CASSFKGGGTQPQHF. As DNA, the CDR3 is TGTGCCAGCAGTTTTAAGGGGGGCGGGACTCAGCCCCAGCATTTT.

The chain links TRBV12-3 or TRBV12-4 to TRBJ2-7; a weak D match, TRBD2 (6 bases). The CDR3 is 12 amino acids. V was trimmed by 8 bases and J by 1 base, leaving 9 bases between them. This CDR3 reads CASSGASYEQYF. Here the CDR3 DNA reads TGTGCCAGCTCGGGAGCGTCCTACGAGCAGTACTTC.

V and J are TRBV7-2 and TRBJ1-4; D unresolved. Germline V CDR1 and CDR2: SGHTA, FQGNSA. V was trimmed by 5 bases and J by 8 bases, leaving 18 bases between them. The CDR3 is made up of 15 amino acids. The CDR3 region is CASSIRTRSGEKLFF. CDR3 coding DNA: TGTGCCAGCAGCATCCGGACGAGGAGTGGCGAAAAACTGTTTTTT.

The genes are TRBV7-9 and TRBJ2-5; D gene uncertain. CDR1 and CDR2 (germline): SEHNR, FQNEAQ (reference sequence). V was pared by 1 base and J by 5 bases, with 14 bases between. The CDR3 has 15 amino acids. The CDR3 region is CASSLEGTSWETQYF. The CDR3 DNA reads as TGTGCCAGCAGCTTAGAGGGAACGAGTTGGGAGACCCAGTACTTC.

The chain joins TRBV5-4 to TRBJ2-1; D gene uncertain. There are 12 residues in the CDR3. Germline assignment: CDR1 SGHNT and CDR2 YYREEE (reference sequence). V lost 0 bases and J 6 bases, leaving 4 bases between the germline ends. The CDR3 is CASSLGVNEQFF. The CDR3 nucleotides read TGTGCCAGCAGCTTGGGGGTCAATGAGCAGTTCTTC.

This sequence joins TRBV28 and TRBJ2-5, with D possibly TRBD1 on 5 matching bases. Per germline, CDR1 MDHEN and CDR2 SYDVKM. The V end was cut by 3 bases, the J end by 2 bases, with 10 bases between. The CDR3 contains 14 residues. The CDR3 loop is CASSFWTNQETQYF. The CDR3 DNA is TGTGCCAGCAGTTTCTGGACAAATCAAGAGACCCAGTACTTC.

This clone was detected only a few times. This rearrangement joins TRBV11-2 to TRBJ1-1, with 11 bases lining up with TRBD1. Germline trimming cut 5 bases from V and 1 base from J; bases unmatched to any gene: 6. The CDR3 spans 16 residues. Germline lookup yields CDR1 SGHAT and CDR2 FQNNGV. CDR3 residues: CASSRTGGAPNTEAFF. The DNA of the CDR3 is TGTGCCAGCAGCCGGACAGGGGGCGCGCCGAACACTGAAGCTTTCTTT.

This chain joins TRBV21-1 and TRBJ1-4. TRBV21-1 is described as a pseudogene. This CDR3 comprises 13 residues. This chain's CDR3 is CPRMRPTNEKLFF. For the CDR3, the DNA is TGTCCCAGGATGCGGCCAACTAATGAAAAACTGTTTTTT.

This clone was recorded only once. The genes are TRBV3-1 (or the pseudogene TRBV3-2) and TRBJ1-2, with unresolved D. The ends were cut back, 0 bases at V and 1 base at J, with 3 bases in the middle. The CDR3 runs to 13 residues. In germline, CDR1 is LGHDT, CDR2 YNNKEL (reference sequence). CDR3 region: CASSQEYNYGYTF. Here the CDR3 DNA reads TGTGCCAGCAGCCAAGAGTATAACTATGGCTACACCTTC.